A selection of T cell receptor beta chains follows, all from one sample in a study of technical replicates of blood from a handful of donors. Profiled with immunoSEQ multiplex PCR; TCRdb holds only in-frame clones, not every one. The sample contains 75,000 to 100,000 clones, 90% to 97% of which appear only once. Sample: T cells isolated from PBMCs. The receptors originated from a human donor in good health. CDR3s include the opening cysteine and the closing phenylalanine or tryptophan. The order of the fields is clone size, D gene, J gene, V gene, CDR3 DNA, CDR3 protein. The D gene is left open where the match is weak. Clone size is not always given. Where it is, it says once, few, many or a class for expanded clones.

clone size: few
D gene: TRBD2
J gene: TRBJ2-3
V gene: TRBV7-3
CDR3 DNA: TGTGCCAGCAGCCCACGTAGCGGGAGGAGGGATACGCAGTATTTT
CDR3 protein: CASSPRSGRRDTQYF

clone size: NA
D gene: TRBD2
J gene: TRBJ2-7
V gene: TRBV28
CDR3 DNA: TGTGCCAGCAGTTTTCCCCGCTGGGGGGAGGGTCTCAACGAGCAGTACTTC
CDR3 protein: CASSFPRWGEGLNEQYF

clone size: few
D gene: NA
J gene: TRBJ1-1
V gene: TRBV10-1
CDR3 DNA: TGCGCCAGCAGTGAAGAGGGGAACACTGAAGCTTTCTTT
CDR3 protein: CASSEEGNTEAFF

clone size: NA
D gene: NA
J gene: TRBJ2-5
V gene: TRBV7-2
CDR3 DNA: TGTGCCAGCCAGAAGGGGGTGGAGACCCAGTACTTC
CDR3 protein: CASQKGVETQYF

clone size: NA
D gene: TRBD2
J gene: TRBJ2-2
V gene: TRBV7-2
CDR3 DNA: TGTGCCAGCAGCACTATAGCGGGAATAAACACCGGGGAGCTGTTTTTT
CDR3 protein: CASSTIAGINTGELFF

clone size: NA
D gene: NA
J gene: TRBJ2-1
V gene: TRBV7-2
CDR3 DNA: TGTGCCAGCAGCTCCCGCAGCGGGCAGTTCTTC
CDR3 protein: CASSSRSGQFF

clone size: NA
D gene: NA
J gene: TRBJ2-3
V gene: TRBV6-4
CDR3 DNA: TGTGCCAGCACATATGGGGCACATGGGGATACGCAGTATTTT
CDR3 protein: CASTYGAHGDTQYF

clone size: NA
D gene: TRBD2
J gene: TRBJ2-1
V gene: TRBV2
CDR3 DNA: TGTGCCAGCAGCGCAATGGGACTAGTCTATGAGCAGTTCTTC
CDR3 protein: CASSAMGLVYEQFF

clone size: NA
D gene: NA
J gene: TRBJ2-3
V gene: TRBV2
CDR3 DNA: TGTGCCAGCAGTGAAACTTTCGCTAGCACAGATACGCAGTATTTT
CDR3 protein: CASSETFASTDTQYF

clone size: NA
D gene: NA
J gene: TRBJ2-5
V gene: TRBV28
CDR3 DNA: TGTGCCAGCAGCGAAGAAAACTTCCAAGAGACCCAGTACTTC
CDR3 protein: CASSEENFQETQYF

clone size: NA
D gene: TRBD2
J gene: TRBJ2-1
V gene: TRBV13
CDR3 DNA: TGTGCCAGCCAACCCACGCGGGTGGGAGGGCCTCTTGAGCAGTTCTTC
CDR3 protein: CASQPTRVGGPLEQFF

clone size: once
D gene: NA
J gene: TRBJ2-6
V gene: TRBV5-1
CDR3 DNA: TGCGCCAGCAGCTTGGAACGTCGGGACTCCCACTCTGGGGCCAACGTCCTGACTTTC
CDR3 protein: CASSLERRDSHSGANVLTF

clone size: NA
D gene: TRBD2
J gene: TRBJ2-1
V gene: TRBV10-3
CDR3 DNA: TGTGCCATCACCACTGGCGGGAGGGCATACAATGAGCAGTTCTTC
CDR3 protein: CAITTGGRAYNEQFF

clone size: once
D gene: TRBD2
J gene: TRBJ2-1
V gene: TRBV9
CDR3 DNA: TGTGCCAGCAGCCCCGGTAGCGGGAGGGTACTTAACAATGAGCAGTTCTTC
CDR3 protein: CASSPGSGRVLNNEQFF

clone size: NA
D gene: TRBD1
J gene: TRBJ2-7
V gene: TRBV4-3
CDR3 DNA: TGCGCCAGCAGCCAAGATTTAGCCAGGGGGTTTCTCTACGAGCAGTACTTC
CDR3 protein: CASSQDLARGFLYEQYF

clone size: once
D gene: TRBD2
J gene: TRBJ2-3
V gene: TRBV6-5
CDR3 DNA: TGTGCCAGCAGTTACGATCTAGCGGGAGGGGGGGATACGCAGTATTTT
CDR3 protein: CASSYDLAGGGDTQYF

clone size: NA
D gene: TRBD2
J gene: TRBJ2-1
V gene: TRBV7-7
CDR3 DNA: TGTGCTAGCAGCTTAGCGCCTAGCGGTTACAATGAGCAGTTCTTC
CDR3 protein: CASSLAPSGYNEQFF

clone size: NA
D gene: NA
J gene: TRBJ2-3
V gene: TRBV2
CDR3 DNA: TGTGCCACCTCAGCGGAGAACACAGATACGCAGTATTTT
CDR3 protein: CATSAENTDTQYF

clone size: NA
D gene: NA
J gene: TRBJ2-1
V gene: TRBV4-1
CDR3 DNA: TGCGCCAGCAGCCAAGTGTCATACAATGAGCAGTTCTTC
CDR3 protein: CASSQVSYNEQFF

clone size: NA
D gene: TRBD2
J gene: TRBJ2-1
V gene: TRBV7-9
CDR3 DNA: TGTGCCAGCAGCTTAGAAATAGGACTAGCGGGAGGAGAAAATGAGCAGTTCTTC
CDR3 protein: CASSLEIGLAGGENEQFF

clone size: NA
D gene: TRBD2
J gene: TRBJ2-1
V gene: TRBV4-2
CDR3 DNA: TGTGCCAGCAGCCGTGAACTAGCGGAGGGGAACAATGAGCAGTTCTTC
CDR3 protein: CASSRELAEGNNEQFF

clone size: NA
D gene: TRBD1
J gene: TRBJ1-1
V gene: TRBV7-9
CDR3 DNA: TGTGCCAGCAGCTTAGTGTTCCAGGGGGCTGAAGCTTTCTTT
CDR3 protein: CASSLVFQGAEAFF

clone size: NA
D gene: TRBD2
J gene: TRBJ2-1
V gene: TRBV30
CDR3 DNA: TGTGCCTGGAGTACTCTAGCGGGAGACCTCTACAATGAGCAGTTCTTC
CDR3 protein: CAWSTLAGDLYNEQFF

clone size: NA
D gene: TRBD1
J gene: TRBJ1-4
V gene: TRBV19
CDR3 DNA: TGTGCCAGTAGTATCGGGACAGCTGGTAATGAAAAACTGTTTTTT
CDR3 protein: CASSIGTAGNEKLFF

clone size: NA
D gene: TRBD2
J gene: TRBJ2-3
V gene: TRBV11-1
CDR3 DNA: TGTGCCAGCAGCTCCTCCCTAGCGGGTGGGGTGGATACGCAGTATTTT
CDR3 protein: CASSSSLAGGVDTQYF

clone size: NA
D gene: NA
J gene: TRBJ1-1
V gene: TRBV6-5
CDR3 DNA: TGTGCCAGCAGTTTCCACGTCGTCGGCACTGAAGCTTTCTTT
CDR3 protein: CASSFHVVGTEAFF

clone size: NA
D gene: TRBD2
J gene: TRBJ2-2
V gene: TRBV19
CDR3 DNA: TGTGCCAGTAGTAATAGCGGGACACTCACCGGGGAGCTGTTTTTT
CDR3 protein: CASSNSGTLTGELFF

clone size: NA
D gene: TRBD1
J gene: TRBJ2-7
V gene: TRBV19
CDR3 DNA: TGTGCCAGTAGTCCCCCCCCCGGGACAGGGGTCCACGAGCAGTACTTC
CDR3 protein: CASSPPPGTGVHEQYF

clone size: NA
D gene: NA
J gene: TRBJ2-7
V gene: TRBV29-1
CDR3 DNA: TGCAGCGTTAGGACTTACGAGCAGTACTTC
CDR3 protein: CSVRTYEQYF